The 12 T cell receptor beta chains below come from one sample, sequenced in a study of blood T cell repertoires in COVID-19. TCRdb's table, derived via immunoSEQ multiplex PCR, lists solely in-frame clones and lacks some. There are 200,000 to 250,000 clones in the sample; approximately 90% occur only once, and about 3.5% lies in the top ten. The specimen sequenced was PBMCs or T cells enriched from blood (not recorded which). Source of these receptors: a woman aged 18 to 35 in a cohort exposed to, infected with or recovered from COVID-19 (not recorded which).

The chain uses TRBV7-9 and TRBJ2-7; 8 nucleotides match TRBD2. CDR1 is SEHNR, CDR2 FQNEAQ, per germline (reference sequence). The ends lost 5 bases at V and 1 base at J; junction bases unmatched: 13. The CDR3 is 17 amino acids. The CDR3 reads CASSPPGESGGSYEQYF. In nucleotides, the CDR3 is TGTGCCAGCAGCCCACCCGGGGAAAGCGGGGGTTCCTACGAGCAGTACTTC.

This chain connects TRBV7-6 to TRBJ1-2; D is unclear. The germline V and J ends were trimmed by 1 base and 8 bases, with 17 bases remaining between them. CDR1 is SGHVS, CDR2 FNYEAQ, per germline. This CDR3 spans 15 amino acids. The CDR3 region is CASSLDLTQARGYTF. CDR3 bases: TGTGCCAGCAGCTTAGATCTCACTCAGGCAAGGGGCTACACCTTC.

This chain joins TRBV2 and TRBJ2-1; TRBD2 matches at 15 bases. CDR3 length: 15 residues. Germline V gene data show CDR1 as SNHLY and CDR2 as FYNNEI. The trim removed 4 bases at V and 6 bases at J, leaving 1 base unmatched. CDR3 sequence: CASSGTSGRVNEQFF. For the CDR3, the DNA is TGTGCCAGCAGTGGGACTAGCGGGAGGGTCAATGAGCAGTTCTTC. Filled out from reference TRBV2 and TRBJ2-1, the complete variable domain reads EPEVTQTPSHQVTQMGQEVILRCVPISNHLYFYWYRQILGQKVEFLVSFYNNEISEKSEIFDDQFSVERPDGSNFTLKIRSTKLEDSAMYFCASSGTSGRVNEQFFGPGTRLTVL.

The chain carries TRBV6-1 and TRBJ2-5, with 8 positions matching TRBD2. The junction had 5 bases not matched to a gene; V was cut back by 2 bases and J by 6 bases. The CDR3 extends over 14 amino acids. Germline-derived CDR1 and CDR2 are MNHNS and SASEGT. In nucleotides, the CDR3 is TGTGCCAGCAGTGAACGGGGGGGGCTCAAGACCCAGTACTTC. Translating it yields CASSERGGLKTQYF.

The V call is TRBV10-1, the J call TRBJ1-3; no definite D call. Trimming removed 2 bases at V and 0 bases at J, with 14 bases between. The germline V gene has CDR1 WNHNN and CDR2 SYGVQD (reference sequence). The CDR3 extends over 17 amino acids. CDR3 sequence (DNA): TGCGCCAGCAGTGAGCGACGGCGGGAGTTCTCTGGAAACACCATATATTTT. Residues: CASSERRREFSGNTIYF.

V usage is TRBV12-5 and J usage is TRBJ2-1; D is possibly TRBD2 (6 bases). Trimming removed 1 base at V and 4 bases at J, with 14 bases between. The CDR3 covers 16 residues. Germline loops: CDR1 LGHNT, CDR2 FRNRAP. In DNA, the CDR3 is TGTGCTAGTGGTTTGGGCGGGGTGAGGACTTACAATGAGCAGTTCTTC. Encoded protein: CASGLGGVRTYNEQFF.

This chain links TRBV30 with TRBJ2-4; unclear D gene. The germline V and J ends were trimmed by 3 bases and 0 bases, with 3 bases remaining between them. This CDR3 is 12 amino acids long. Germline CDR1 reads GTSNPN; CDR2 reads SVGIG (reference sequence). CDR3 residues: CAWSLAKNIQYF. In DNA, the CDR3 is TGTGCCTGGAGCCTAGCCAAAAACATTCAGTACTTC.

This chain joins TRBV11-2 and TRBJ1-1; D is uncertain. Germline V gene sequence: CDR1 SGHAT, CDR2 FQNNGV. V dropped 4 bases and J dropped 1 base, with 7 bases sitting between them. The length of the CDR3 is 13 residues. The CDR3 reads CASSSSENTEAFF. Here the CDR3 DNA reads TGTGCCAGCAGCTCCTCAGAGAACACTGAAGCTTTCTTT. Supplemented by reference TRBV11-2 and TRBJ1-1, the full variable domain reads EAGVAQSPRYKIIEKRQSVAFWCNPISGHATLYWYQQILGQGPKLLIQFQNNGVVDDSQLPKDRFSAERLKGVDSTLKIQPAKLEDSAVYLCASSSSENTEAFFGQGTRLTVV.

This clone was seen a few times. The chain couples TRBV6-5 to TRBJ1-5, with D maybe TRBD1 (5 bases). The V and J ends lost 8 bases and 4 bases respectively, with 12 bases between them. Per the germline V gene, CDR1 is MNHEY and CDR2 is SVGAGI. This CDR3 contains 13 residues. For the CDR3, the DNA is TGTGCCAGCGGCGGGGGGGAGAATCAGCCCCAGCATTTT. Translating gives CASGGGENQPQHF.

The V gene is TRBV24-1, the J gene TRBJ1-2; 8 positions agree with TRBD1. The ends lost 9 bases at V and 7 bases at J; junction bases unmatched: 9. Germline-derived CDR1 and CDR2 are KGHDR and SFDVKD. CDR3 length: 13 amino acids. The CDR3 DNA reads as TGTGCCACCGCAGGAGAGGGACAGGTTGGCTACACCTTC. Protein product: CATAGEGQVGYTF.

CDR3 region: CASSQGYTQYF. The CDR3 nucleotides read TGCGCCAGCAGTCAGGGTTATACGCAGTATTTT. The V and J genes are TRBV10-1 and TRBJ2-3; possibly TRBD1 for D (5 bases). V was pared by 5 bases and J by 7 bases, with 7 bases between. The CDR3 loop spans 11 amino acids. Per germline, CDR1 WNHNN and CDR2 SYGVQD (reference sequence).

The rearrangement joins TRBV9 to TRBJ2-1, with 7 bases aligning to TRBD1. The V gene's germline CDR1 is SGDLS and CDR2 YYNGEE. The CDR3 sequence is 14 residues long. V shed 5 bases and J 8 bases; nucleotides not matched to a gene: 10. CDR3 sequence reads: CASSPKDRDHEQFF. The CDR3 DNA sequence: TGTGCCAGCAGTCCCAAAGACAGGGACCATGAGCAGTTCTTC.